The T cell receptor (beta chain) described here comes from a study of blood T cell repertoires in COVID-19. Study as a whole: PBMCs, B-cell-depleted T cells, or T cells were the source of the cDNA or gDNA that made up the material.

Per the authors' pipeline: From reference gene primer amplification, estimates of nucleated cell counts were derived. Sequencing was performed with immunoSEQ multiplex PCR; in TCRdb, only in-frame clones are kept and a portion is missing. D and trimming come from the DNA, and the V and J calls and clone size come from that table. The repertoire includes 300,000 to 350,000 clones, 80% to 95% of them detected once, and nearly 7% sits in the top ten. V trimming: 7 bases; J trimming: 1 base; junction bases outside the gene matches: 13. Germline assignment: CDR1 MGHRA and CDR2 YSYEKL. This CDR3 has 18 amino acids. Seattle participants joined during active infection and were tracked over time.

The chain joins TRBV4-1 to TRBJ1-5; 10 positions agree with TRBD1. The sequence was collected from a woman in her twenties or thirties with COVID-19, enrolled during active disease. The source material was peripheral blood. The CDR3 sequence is CASTPPGQGSGSNQPQHF. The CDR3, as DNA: TGCGCCAGCACCCCACCGGGACAGGGGTCGGGGAGCAATCAGCCCCAGCATTTT.